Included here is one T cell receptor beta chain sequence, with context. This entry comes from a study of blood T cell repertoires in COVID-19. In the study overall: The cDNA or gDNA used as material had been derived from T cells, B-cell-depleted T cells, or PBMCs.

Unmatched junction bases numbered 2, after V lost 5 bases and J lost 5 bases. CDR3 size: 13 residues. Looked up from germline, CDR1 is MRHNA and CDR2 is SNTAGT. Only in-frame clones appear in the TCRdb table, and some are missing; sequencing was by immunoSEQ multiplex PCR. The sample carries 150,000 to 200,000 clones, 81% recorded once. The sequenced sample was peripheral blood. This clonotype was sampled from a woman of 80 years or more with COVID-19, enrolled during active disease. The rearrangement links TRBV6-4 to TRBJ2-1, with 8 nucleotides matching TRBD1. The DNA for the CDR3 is TGTGCCAGCAGTACAGGGGGAAACAATGAGCAGTTCTTC. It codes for CASSTGGNNEQFF.